The 25 T cell receptor beta chains listed next were all sequenced from one sample in a study of OX40 agonist ivuxolimab in advanced cancers. Data came from immunoSEQ multiplex PCR; TCRdb stores just in-frame clones and leaves some out. The sample carries about 99,000 clones, around 96% recorded once. The sample here was CD4+ or CD8+ T cells sorted from blood, taken in a trial of the OX40 agonist ivuxolimab. Receptors were obtained from an adult with an advanced solid tumor such as melanoma, head and neck, liver or kidney cancer.

This sequence joins TRBV19 and TRBJ2-2, with 10 bases that match TRBD1. Unmatched junction bases numbered 12, after V lost 10 bases and J lost 7 bases. The V gene's germline CDR1 is LNHDA and CDR2 SQIVND (reference sequence). This CDR3 region has 15 residues. The CDR3 reads CATASGTGDYGELFF. The DNA for the CDR3 is TGTGCCACTGCTTCCGGGACAGGGGACTACGGGGAGCTGTTTTTT.

The rearrangement links TRBV27 to TRBJ2-3, with D tentatively TRBD2 (6 bases). Germline V lookup: CDR1 MNHEY, CDR2 SMNVEV (reference sequence). V was shortened by 0 bases and J by 3 bases, with 13 bases between the two germline ends. The CDR3 has 16 amino acids. This CDR3 reads CASSLSVGSRTDTQYF. CDR3 bases: TGTGCCAGCAGTTTATCCGTCGGGAGCAGAACAGATACGCAGTATTTT.

This sequence joins TRBV9 and TRBJ1-6, with D possibly being TRBD1 (5 bases). Trimming cost V 9 bases and J 8 bases, with 15 bases left between them. The CDR3 loop spans 13 amino acids. The germline V gene has CDR1 SGDLS and CDR2 YYNGEE. This CDR3 is CAIGWGYHSPLHF. The CDR3 coding sequence is TGTGCCATAGGCTGGGGGTATCATTCACCCCTCCACTTT.

The chain combines TRBV7-3 with TRBJ2-5, with 12 bases fitting TRBD2. Germline CDR1 reads SGHTA; CDR2 reads FQGTGA. There are 16 residues in the CDR3. Trimming removed 5 bases from V and 2 bases from J; junction bases left unmatched: 6. CDR3 nucleotide sequence: TGTGCCAGCAGCCCGACTACTAGCGGGGGGCAAGAGACCCAGTACTTC. Protein sequence: CASSPTTSGGQETQYF.

This chain connects TRBV28 to TRBJ1-5; the match to TRBD1 covers 7 bases. This CDR3 has 15 residues. The V gene end was trimmed by 3 bases and the J gene end by 3 bases; junction bases not matched to a gene: 5. CDR1 is MDHEN and CDR2 is SYDVKM in the germline V gene. The CDR3 sequence: CASSFWTGANQPQHF. The CDR3 nucleotides read TGTGCCAGCAGTTTTTGGACAGGTGCCAATCAGCCCCAGCATTTT. The variable domain in full, completed from reference TRBV28 and TRBJ1-5, reads DVKVTQSSRYLVKRTGEKVFLECVQDMDHENMFWYRQDPGLGLRLIYFSYDVKMKEKGDIPEGYSVSREKKERFSLILESASTNQTSMYLCASSFWTGANQPQHFGDGTRLSIL.

The chain combines TRBV6-6 with TRBJ1-5; TRBD1 aligns across 7 bases. The CDR3 runs to 16 residues. V was pared by 3 bases and J by 5 bases, with 10 bases of the junction left unmatched. Germline-derived CDR1 and CDR2 are MNHNY and SVGAGI (reference sequence). The CDR3 here is CASSYDREVDDQPQHF. CDR3 in DNA: TGTGCCAGCAGTTATGACAGGGAGGTGGATGATCAGCCCCAGCATTTT.

This clone was counted once. The CDR3 bases are TGTGCCAGCAGCTTAGTTCCTGGACAGGGTATGTCACCCCTCCACTTT. Its translation is CASSLVPGQGMSPLHF. The rearrangement uses TRBV7-8 and TRBJ1-6, with TRBD1 matching over 8 bases. CDR3 size: 16 residues. CDR1 and CDR2 from the germline V gene are SGHVS and FQNEAQ. V shed 1 base and J 10 bases; nucleotides not matched to a gene: 9.

CDR3 bases: TGCGCCAGCAGCGACCCGCGAGCCGGGGAGCTGTTTTTT. This sequence encodes CASSDPRAGELFF. V gene TRBV4-3 combines with J gene TRBJ2-2; D gene uncertain. Germline CDR1 and CDR2: LGHNA and YSLEER. V was trimmed by 5 bases and J by 6 bases, leaving 10 bases between them. This CDR3 comprises 13 residues.

The chain employs TRBV4-1 and TRBJ2-7; D not resolved. The CDR3 runs to 15 residues. The germline CDR1 and CDR2 sequences are MGHRA and YSYEKL. Trimming took off 0 bases at V and 0 bases at J, with 9 bases between the two ends. The CDR3 spells CASSQETRRSYEQYF. DNA for the CDR3: TGCGCCAGCAGCCAAGAAACCAGGCGCTCCTACGAGCAGTACTTC.

The V call is TRBV23-1, the J call TRBJ2-5; 10 bases are shared with TRBD1. TRBV23-1 belongs to the ORF category, with a function that is uncertain. This CDR3 is built from 18 residues. The junction had 15 bases not matched to a gene; V was cut back by 3 bases and J by 5 bases. CDR3 DNA sequence: TGCGCCAGCAGTCACCGGACAGGGGGACGGACCCAAGTCGAGACCCAGTACTTC. Residues: CASSHRTGGRTQVETQYF.

This CDR3 reads CASSFLGIEAFF. CDR3 DNA: TGTGCCAGCAGCTTTTTGGGGATTGAAGCTTTCTTT. The chain couples TRBV5-4 to TRBJ1-1; no reliable D call. Trimming took 2 bases from V and 7 from J, leaving 9 bases between them. The length of the CDR3 is 12 residues. The germline V gene encodes CDR1 SGHNT and CDR2 YYREEE (reference sequence).

This sequence joins TRBV5-1 and TRBJ2-1; D remains unclear. The CDR3 has 13 residues. Per germline, CDR1 SGHRS and CDR2 YFSETQ. V was pared by 4 bases and J by 0 bases, with 5 bases between. In DNA, the CDR3 is TGCGCCAGCAGCGAGGCCTCCTACAATGAGCAGTTCTTC. This sequence encodes CASSEASYNEQFF.

In its sample, this clone was seen once. The gene calls are TRBV10-2 and TRBJ2-7, with 9 bases lining up with TRBD1. Unmatched junction bases numbered 6, after V lost 8 bases and J lost 4 bases. This CDR3 region has 13 residues. Germline V gene data show CDR1 as WSHSY and CDR2 as SAAADI. CDR3 region: CASGPGQGYEQYF. CDR3 sequence (DNA): TGCGCCAGCGGTCCGGGACAGGGATACGAGCAGTACTTC.

V is TRBV4-2 and J is TRBJ2-1, with D possibly matching TRBD2 (6 bases). Per germline, CDR1 LGHNA and CDR2 YNFKEQ. CDR3 length equals 16 residues. Trimming cost V 0 bases and J 3 bases, with 12 bases left between them. The CDR3 nucleotides are TGTGCCAGCAGCCAAGAGGTGGAGGGGTTCTACAATGAGCAGTTCTTC. Translated, it gives CASSQEVEGFYNEQFF.

This chain uses TRBV7-9 with TRBJ1-1; D unresolved. Germline CDR1 SEHNR, CDR2 FQNEAQ (reference sequence). The CDR3 is 12 residues long. Trimming removed 10 bases from V and 5 bases from J, with 14 bases in between. The CDR3 here is CATALPGTEAFF. In nucleotides, the CDR3 is TGTGCCACTGCTCTTCCCGGTACTGAAGCTTTCTTT.

This rearrangement joins TRBV30 to TRBJ1-1, with no clear D. The length of the CDR3 is 12 residues. Germline CDR1 is GTSNPN and CDR2 is SVGIG (reference sequence). V lost 2 bases to trimming and J lost 8 bases, with 12 bases between them. Here the CDR3 DNA reads TGTGCCTGGAGTAATCAACAACCAGAAGCTTTCTTT. It codes for CAWSNQQPEAFF.

V and J are TRBV6-5 and TRBJ2-3; D is unresolved. Germline values: CDR1 MNHEY, CDR2 SVGAGI. Between the trimmed V and J ends, which lost 2 bases and 6 bases, there was a span of 15 bases. The CDR3 totals 15 residues. Written as DNA, the CDR3 is TGTGCCAGCAGTTACCTCCTGGGTCGTTTGGATACGCAGTATTTT. It specifies CASSYLLGRLDTQYF.

Comments on this clone: No DNA is shown, since the ends of the CDR3 on it are uncertain; the CDR3 is the one TCRdb lists. This chain connects TRBV9 to TRBJ2-7; the table assigns TRBD2, which was not confirmed against the DNA. The V gene's germline CDR1 is SGDLS and CDR2 YYNGEE. The CDR3 contains 10 residues when both ends are counted. The CDR3 sequence: CASSVAGGSF.

J is TRBJ1-2 and V is TRBV27; 7 positions agree with TRBD1. Germline loops: CDR1 MNHEY, CDR2 SMNVEV (reference sequence). The CDR3 consists of 14 residues. Trimming took 3 bases from V and 5 from J; bases not matched to a gene: 6. Here the CDR3 DNA reads TGTGCCAGCAGTTTCGGAGGGGGCTGGTATGGCTACACCTTC. Amino acid sequence: CASSFGGGWYGYTF.

The chain carries TRBV5-4 and TRBJ1-6, with no clear D. The CDR3 extends over 14 amino acids. The V gene lost 2 bases and the J gene lost 7 bases, with 10 bases spanning the gap. CDR1 is SGHNT and CDR2 is YYREEE in the germline V gene (reference sequence). The CDR3 region is CASSFTGVNSPLHF. The CDR3 DNA sequence: TGTGCCAGCAGCTTCACGGGTGTCAATTCACCCCTCCACTTT.

This sequence joins TRBV27 and TRBJ2-7; a weak D match, TRBD1 (5 bases). Germline-derived CDR1 and CDR2 are MNHEY and SMNVEV (reference sequence). There are 13 residues in the CDR3. V lost 5 bases and J lost 1, with 9 bases in between. CDR3 protein: CASSTTASYEQYF. In DNA form, the CDR3 reads TGTGCCAGCAGTACGACAGCATCCTACGAGCAGTACTTC.

This chain uses TRBV6-1 with TRBJ1-5, with D uncertain. CDR3 size: 12 residues. V lost 8 bases, J lost 4 bases, and 9 bases lay in between. Germline lookup yields CDR1 MNHNS and CDR2 SASEGT. This chain's CDR3 is CASRRTNQPQHF. The DNA of the CDR3 is TGTGCCAGCCGGAGAACAAATCAGCCCCAGCATTTT.

The V call is TRBV4-3, the J call TRBJ1-4; D is ambiguous. V was clipped by 1 base and J by 8 bases, with 14 bases between them. This CDR3 is built from 15 residues. Germline V CDR1 and CDR2: LGHNA, YSLEER. The CDR3 loop is CASSQALGYQEKLFF. The CDR3 DNA reads TGCGCCAGCAGCCAAGCTTTGGGTTACCAAGAAAAACTGTTTTTT.

The chain employs TRBV4-3 and TRBJ2-7, with D unclear. CDR1 is LGHNA, CDR2 YSLEER, per germline. The CDR3 has 14 amino acids. V was cut by 0 bases and J by 4 bases, with 10 bases left in between. The CDR3 nucleotides read TGCGCCAGCAGCCAAGATTTGGGATGGTACGAGCAGTACTTC. It is translated as CASSQDLGWYEQYF.

V usage is TRBV7-2 and J usage is TRBJ1-5; D might be TRBD1 (6 bases). This CDR3 is built from 15 residues. Trimming stripped 5 bases from V and 7 bases from J, with 18 bases between. CDR1 and CDR2 from the germline V gene are SGHTA and FQGNSA. The chain's CDR3 is CASSHPPQGEQPQHF. The DNA for the CDR3 is TGTGCCAGCAGCCATCCTCCACAGGGCGAGCAGCCCCAGCATTTT.